The clone carrying this TCR beta chain is a singleton in its sample. The CDR3 is made up of 11 amino acids. The ends were cut back, 6 bases at V and 8 bases at J, with 5 bases in the middle. CDR1 and CDR2 from the germline V gene are MNHEY and SMNVEV (reference sequence). Original data processing: Amplification from reference gene primers served as the basis for estimated nucleated cell counts. Generated by immunoSEQ multiplex PCR, the TCRdb table keeps only in-frame clones and is missing some. The V and J calls and clone size come from that table; D and trimming were worked out from the DNA. The sample holds about 260,000 clones, 88% seen once. The data were taken from a study of blood T cell repertoires in COVID-19. Overall study context: There were acute and convalescent COVID-19 samples, and they came from the United States, Italy and Spain.

The source material was peripheral blood. The chain uses TRBV27 and TRBJ1-6, with D uncertain. The receptor's source is a human donor in a cohort sampled during active COVID-19. CDR3 coding DNA: TGTGCCAGCAGGGGAGATTCACCCCTCCACTTT. Translating it yields CASRGDSPLHF.